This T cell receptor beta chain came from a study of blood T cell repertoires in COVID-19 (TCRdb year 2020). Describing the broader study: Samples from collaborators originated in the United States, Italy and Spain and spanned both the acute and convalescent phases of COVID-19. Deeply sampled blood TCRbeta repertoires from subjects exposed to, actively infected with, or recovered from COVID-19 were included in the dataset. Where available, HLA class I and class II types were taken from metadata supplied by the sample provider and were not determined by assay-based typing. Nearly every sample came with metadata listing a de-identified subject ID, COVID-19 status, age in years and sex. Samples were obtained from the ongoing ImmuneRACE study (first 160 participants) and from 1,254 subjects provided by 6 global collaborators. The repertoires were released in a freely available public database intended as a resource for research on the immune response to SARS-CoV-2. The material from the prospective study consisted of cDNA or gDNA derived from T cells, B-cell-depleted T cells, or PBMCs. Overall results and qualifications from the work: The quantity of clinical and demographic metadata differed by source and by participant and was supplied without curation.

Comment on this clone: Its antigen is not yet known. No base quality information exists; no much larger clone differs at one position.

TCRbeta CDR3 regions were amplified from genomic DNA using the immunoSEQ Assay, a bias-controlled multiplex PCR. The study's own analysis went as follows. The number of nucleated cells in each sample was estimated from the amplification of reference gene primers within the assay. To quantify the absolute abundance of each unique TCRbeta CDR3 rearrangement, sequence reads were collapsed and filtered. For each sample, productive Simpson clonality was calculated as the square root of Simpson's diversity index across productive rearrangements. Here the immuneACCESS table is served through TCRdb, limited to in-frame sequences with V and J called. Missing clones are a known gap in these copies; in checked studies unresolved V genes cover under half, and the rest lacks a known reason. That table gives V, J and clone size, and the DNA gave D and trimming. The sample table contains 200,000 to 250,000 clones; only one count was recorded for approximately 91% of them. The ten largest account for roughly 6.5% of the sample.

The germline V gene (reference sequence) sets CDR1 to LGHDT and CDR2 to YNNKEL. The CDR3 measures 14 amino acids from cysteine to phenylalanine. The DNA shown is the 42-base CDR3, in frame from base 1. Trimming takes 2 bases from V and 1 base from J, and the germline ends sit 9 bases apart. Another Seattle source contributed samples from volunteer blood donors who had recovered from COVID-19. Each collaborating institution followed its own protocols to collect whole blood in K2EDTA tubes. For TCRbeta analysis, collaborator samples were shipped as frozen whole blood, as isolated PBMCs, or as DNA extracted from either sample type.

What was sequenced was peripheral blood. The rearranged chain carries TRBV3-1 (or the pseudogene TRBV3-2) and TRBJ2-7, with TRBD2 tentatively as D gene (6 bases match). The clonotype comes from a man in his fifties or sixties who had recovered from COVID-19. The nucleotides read TGTGCCAGCAGCCAAACTAGCCTTTCCTACGAGCAGTACTTC. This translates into CASSQTSLSYEQYF.